Sequencing of this T cell receptor (beta chain) was carried out in a study of cytomegalovirus exposure and HLA in healthy donors. A multiplex PCR was run with 60 Vbeta primers and 13 Jbeta primers. The authors' processing: A follow-up analysis tallied tens of millions of unique TCR beta chains, roughly 11 million shared. Assay used: immunoSEQ multiplex PCR; TCRdb lists only in-frame clones, some missing. The D gene and trimming were derived from the DNA, and the V and J assignments and clone size from that table. The sample includes tens of thousands of clones, more than 90% of them seen just once. Study conclusions and caveats: Analyzed later, most CMV-associated TCR beta chains appeared HLA-restricted. Among the sequence variants, a highly shared cluster was likely an artifact of sequencing. Cytomegalovirus-associated status was assigned to some 160 TCR beta chains.

Trimming took 0 bases from V and 0 from J; bases not matched to a gene: 0. Germline V CDR1 and CDR2: MRHNA, SNTAGT. The length of the CDR3 is 15 residues. Regarding this clone: Its cognate antigen is unknown.

Sample: PBMCs. The chain carries TRBV6-4 and TRBJ2-3, with 7 nucleotides matching TRBD1. This TCR was recovered from a woman aged 18-35 years in good health and CMV-seronegative. The chain's CDR3 is CASSDSTGSTDTQYF. The CDR3 DNA sequence: TGTGCCAGCAGTGACTCGACAGGGAGCACAGATACGCAGTATTTT.